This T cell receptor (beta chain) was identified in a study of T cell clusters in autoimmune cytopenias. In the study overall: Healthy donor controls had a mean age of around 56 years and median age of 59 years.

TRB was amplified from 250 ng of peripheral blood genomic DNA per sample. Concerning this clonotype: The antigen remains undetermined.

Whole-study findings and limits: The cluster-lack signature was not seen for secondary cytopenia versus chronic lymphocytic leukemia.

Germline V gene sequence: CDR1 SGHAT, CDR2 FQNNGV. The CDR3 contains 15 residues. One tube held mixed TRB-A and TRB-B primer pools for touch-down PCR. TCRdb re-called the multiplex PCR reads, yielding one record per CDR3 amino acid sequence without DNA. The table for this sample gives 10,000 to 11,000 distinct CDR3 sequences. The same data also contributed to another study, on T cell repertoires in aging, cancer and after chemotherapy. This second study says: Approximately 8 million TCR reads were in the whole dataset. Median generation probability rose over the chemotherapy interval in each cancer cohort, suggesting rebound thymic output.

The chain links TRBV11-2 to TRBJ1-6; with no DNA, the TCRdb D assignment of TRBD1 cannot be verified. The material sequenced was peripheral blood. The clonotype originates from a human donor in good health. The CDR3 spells CASSLRRGYNSPLHF.